Described below is a single TCR beta chain sequence and its context. What it binds is unknown. These data belong to a study of early T cells in non-severe SARS-CoV-2 infection. Study-wide results and limits: Matching against VDJdb likely underestimated virus-specific expansions, favoring anti-spike CD8.

V lost 6 bases to trimming and J lost 9 bases; unmatched junction nucleotides: 15. This CDR3 spans 16 amino acids. Looked up from germline, CDR1 is MDHEN and CDR2 is SYDVKM. Individual cDNA molecules received unique molecular identifiers during library preparation. From the 5' RACE reads, TCRdb called clonotypes with MiXCR, one entry per CDR3 protein. In the table there are 45,000 to 75,000 distinct CDR3 sequences, around 12% of which are singletons. This TCR derives from an adult who was a healthcare worker with PCR-confirmed SARS-CoV-2 infection or an uninfected control (not recorded which). The chain uses TRBV28 and TRBJ2-1, with 9 positions matching TRBD2. Source material: whole blood. The CDR3 DNA follows: TGTGCCAGCAGCTTCGATTTAGCGGGAGCGCAATTTGAGCAGTTCTTC. Its translation is CASSFDLAGAQFEQFF.